The 16 T cell receptor beta chains in this list originate from one sample, sequenced in a study of CD8 T cells in ankylosing spondylitis. One entry per CDR3 protein results from TCRdb running MiXCR on the 5' RACE reads. In the table there are around 150,000 distinct CDR3 sequences, 40% to 50% of which are singletons. Sequenced sample: synovial fluid, either unsorted or a sorted T cell fraction (not recorded which). Every receptor here comes from a male donor with ankylosing spondylitis.

The chain couples TRBV7-8 to TRBJ2-7, with a possible D match to TRBD2 (6 bases). Per the germline V gene, CDR1 is SGHVS and CDR2 is FQNEAQ. Trimming took 5 bases from V and 3 from J, leaving 14 bases between them. The CDR3 contains 14 residues. The CDR3 DNA reads TGTGCCAGCAGCCCCCGGGAGAGAGACTACGAGCAGTACTTC. As protein: CASSPRERDYEQYF.

The gene calls are TRBV4-1 and TRBJ2-1; TRBD2 agrees at 11 bases. CDR3 size: 19 residues. Germline V lookup: CDR1 MGHRA, CDR2 YSYEKL. V trimming: 0 bases; J trimming: 9 bases; junction bases outside the gene matches: 16. CDR3 sequence (DNA): TGCGCCAGCAGCCAAGATATGAGTTTGCGTAGCGGGGGGGCCTTTGAGCAGTTCTTC. Translation gives CASSQDMSLRSGGAFEQFF.

The chain employs TRBV7-9 and TRBJ1-6; 10 bases are shared with TRBD1. After removal of 4 bases from V and 6 bases from J, the junction contained 6 bases not matched to a gene. Germline CDR1 reads SEHNR; CDR2 reads FQNEAQ (reference sequence). This CDR3 has 16 residues. CDR3 in DNA: TGTGCCAGCAGCTCCGGGACAGGGGTGAGTAATTCACCCCTCCACTTT. This translates into CASSSGTGVSNSPLHF.

The V gene is TRBV5-1, the J gene TRBJ2-1; 7 nucleotides match TRBD1. J was trimmed by 0 bases and V by 6 bases; bases with no gene match: 9. Germline lookup yields CDR1 SGHRS and CDR2 YFSETQ. The CDR3 covers 16 residues. The CDR3 DNA follows: TGCGCCAGCACCCAGTGGGGACAGAACTCCTACAATGAGCAGTTCTTC. Amino acid sequence: CASTQWGQNSYNEQFF.

CDR3 in DNA: TGTGCCAGCAGAGCTGTAGCGGGAGAAAGCACAGATACGCAGTATTTT. It specifies CASRAVAGESTDTQYF. The chain carries TRBV28 and TRBJ2-3; 9 nucleotides agree with TRBD2. The CDR3 has 16 residues. V shed 6 bases and J 0 bases; nucleotides not matched to a gene: 7. Germline V gives CDR1 MDHEN, CDR2 SYDVKM. Supplemented by reference TRBV28 and TRBJ2-3, the full variable domain reads DVKVTQSSRYLVKRTGEKVFLECVQDMDHENMFWYRQDPGLGLRLIYFSYDVKMKEKGDIPEGYSVSREKKERFSLILESASTNQTSMYLCASRAVAGESTDTQYFGPGTRLTVL.

This chain links TRBV10-3 with TRBJ2-2; D unresolved. This CDR3 is 13 amino acids long. Per the germline V gene, CDR1 is ENHRY and CDR2 is SYGVKD. Trimming removed 5 bases at V and 4 bases at J, with 8 bases between. The CDR3 is CAISRAITGELFF. The CDR3 nucleotides read TGTGCCATCAGTCGGGCCATCACCGGGGAGCTGTTTTTT.

This clonotype was seen a handful of times. V gene TRBV19 combines with J gene TRBJ2-2; D is perhaps TRBD2 (6 bases). This CDR3 has 14 residues. Germline assignment: CDR1 LNHDA and CDR2 SQIVND (reference sequence). V dropped 5 bases and J dropped 4 bases, with 11 bases sitting between them. The CDR3 loop reads CASSFRGITGELFF. The CDR3 DNA is TGTGCCAGTAGTTTTCGCGGGATCACCGGGGAGCTGTTTTTT.

V is TRBV7-2 and J is TRBJ2-7; 10 bases are a match to TRBD2. Germline CDR1 reads SGHTA; CDR2 reads FQGNSA. This CDR3 spans 17 amino acids. V gave up 8 bases and J gave up 1 base; unmatched junction bases: 14. As DNA, the CDR3 is TGTGCCAGCGGACCCCTAGCGGGAGAGGAGAGGTCCTACGAGCAGTACTTC. It is translated as CASGPLAGEERSYEQYF.

V gene TRBV7-9 combines with J gene TRBJ1-4; the D gene is possibly TRBD1 (6 bases). V shed 5 bases and J shed 7 bases, with 23 bases lying between them. The CDR3 consists of 17 residues. Germline assignment: CDR1 SEHNR and CDR2 FQNEAQ (reference sequence). CDR3 DNA sequence: TGTGCCAGCAGCCCAGAGGTTGGGGGCAGGAACGGTGAAAAACTGTTTTTT. It translates to CASSPEVGGRNGEKLFF.

Only a few counts were recorded for this clonotype. The rearrangement links TRBV12-3 or TRBV12-4 to TRBJ2-2; D uncertain. The CDR3 spans 13 residues. V gave up 4 bases and J gave up 5 bases, with 8 bases separating them. The CDR3 DNA sequence: TGTGCCAGCAGTTGTGGGTTAACCGGGGAGCTGTTTTTT. It codes for CASSCGLTGELFF.

The chain couples TRBV6-1 to TRBJ1-5, with TRBD1 identical over 11 bases. The CDR3 totals 16 residues. Unmatched junction bases numbered 11, after V lost 7 bases and J lost 6 bases. Germline-derived CDR1 and CDR2 are MNHNS and SASEGT. The CDR3 reads CASIPGTGGVGQPQHF. CDR3 nucleotides: TGTGCCAGCATCCCCGGGACAGGGGGGGTGGGTCAGCCCCAGCATTTT.

The chain uses TRBV3-1 and TRBJ2-1; 9 bases match TRBD2. Losses at the gene ends were 4 bases for V and 3 bases for J; bases not matched to a gene: 10. This CDR3 spans 17 amino acids. Germline loops: CDR1 LGHDT, CDR2 YNNKEL (reference sequence). For the CDR3, the DNA is TGTGCCAGCAGCCCCCTGGGTTGGCGGGGGGGCTACAATGAGCAGTTCTTC. Residues: CASSPLGWRGGYNEQFF.

This rearrangement joins TRBV6-1 to TRBJ2-1; D is unresolved. V was cut by 6 bases and J by 2 bases, with 11 bases left in between. Germline V gene sequence: CDR1 MNHNS, CDR2 SASEGT. CDR3 length equals 14 residues. For the CDR3, the DNA is TGTGCCAGCAGGCTGGACGGTACCTACAATGAGCAGTTCTTC. Protein sequence: CASRLDGTYNEQFF.

The chain combines TRBV28 with TRBJ1-5; no firm D call. This CDR3 has 15 residues. V was clipped by 6 bases and J by 2 bases, with 14 bases between them. Germline V gene lookup returns CDR1 MDHEN and CDR2 SYDVKM. CDR3 amino acids: CASRLRVVRNQPQHF. CDR3 nucleotide sequence: TGTGCCAGCAGACTTCGGGTGGTCCGCAATCAGCCCCAGCATTTT.

This clonotype was seen many times. This chain connects TRBV12-3 or TRBV12-4 to TRBJ2-3, with no clear D. V lost 0 bases and J lost 0, with 7 bases in between. The CDR3 is made up of 15 amino acids. CDR3 sequence (DNA): TGTGCCAGCAGTTTAGCCGACACCAGCACAGATACGCAGTATTTT. Protein: CASSLADTSTDTQYF.

This clonotype occurred a few times. The chain recombines TRBV5-1 with TRBJ1-5, with a weak D call TRBD1 (5 bases). The CDR3 is made up of 15 amino acids. V lost 0 bases and J lost 6, with 13 bases in between. The germline V gene has CDR1 SGHRS and CDR2 YFSETQ. The CDR3 region is CASSLEEGPGQPQHF. CDR3 sequence (DNA): TGCGCCAGCAGCTTGGAAGAGGGGCCGGGTCAGCCCCAGCATTTT.